The 13 T cell receptor beta chains in this list originate from one sample, sequenced in a study of T cells in Graves' hyperthyroidism and ophthalmopathy. Amplified TCR beta CDR3 regions derived from RNA transcripts. A set of HTBI primers served as the primers for a first-round RT-PCR of the TCR CDR3. MiXCR was run by TCRdb on the multiplex PCR reads, yielding one entry per CDR3 protein. Of some 580,000 distinct CDR3 sequences in the sample, around 16% were seen once. The sample was blood. The receptor set was obtained from a woman in her thirties or forties with Graves' ophthalmopathy.

This clonotype was counted ten times or more. The chain couples TRBV6-2 or TRBV6-3 to TRBJ2-7; 7 positions agree with TRBD1. This CDR3 comprises 14 residues. From germline, CDR1 is MNHEY and CDR2 SVGEGT. The ends lost 6 bases at V and 3 bases at J; junction bases unmatched: 8. DNA for the CDR3: TGTGCCAGCAGCCCCGGGCGGACAGGCTACGAGCAGTACTTC. Translated, it gives CASSPGRTGYEQYF.

This clonotype was seen repeatedly, ten times or more. V gene TRBV28 combines with J gene TRBJ2-3; TRBD2 aligns across 9 bases. The germline V gene encodes CDR1 MDHEN and CDR2 SYDVKM. V trimming: 3 bases; J trimming: 7 bases; junction bases outside the gene matches: 8. The CDR3 consists of 15 residues. CDR3 residues: CASSLGSGSINTQYF. The CDR3 nucleotides read TGTGCCAGCAGTTTGGGTAGCGGGAGCATAAATACGCAGTATTTT.

This clonotype was counted a few times. This sequence joins TRBV14 and TRBJ2-3; 11 nucleotides align to TRBD2. The germline V gene encodes CDR1 SGHDN and CDR2 FVKESK. V gave up 4 bases and J gave up 0 bases; unmatched junction bases: 9. The CDR3 totals 18 residues. The CDR3 is CASSLLTGTSGSTDTQYF. CDR3 in DNA: TGTGCCAGCAGCCTTCTTACCGGGACTAGCGGTAGCACAGATACGCAGTATTTT.

This clonotype was detected only a few times. The V and J genes are TRBV7-9 and TRBJ1-1; the match to TRBD1 covers 8 bases. CDR3 length: 18 residues. Trimming removed 5 bases from V and 1 base from J; junction bases left unmatched: 15. Germline CDR1 reads SEHNR; CDR2 reads FQNEAQ (reference sequence). The CDR3 DNA follows: TGTGCCAGCAGCATTACCTTCCCGGACAGGGCCAGGAACACTGAAGCTTTCTTT. This gives the protein CASSITFPDRARNTEAFF.

At least ten counts were recorded for this clonotype. J is TRBJ2-1 and V is TRBV2, with TRBD2 identical over 13 bases. Germline V gives CDR1 SNHLY, CDR2 FYNNEI. The CDR3 runs 15 residues. Germline trimming cut 6 bases from V and 7 bases from J; bases unmatched to any gene: 6. The CDR3 bases are TGTGCCAGCAGATTACTAGCGGGAGGGGGTAATGAGCAGTTCTTC. Translating it yields CASRLLAGGGNEQFF.

The chain has TRBV5-5 and TRBJ1-2; TRBD1 agrees at 7 bases. From germline, CDR1 is SGHKS and CDR2 YYEKEE (reference sequence). The CDR3 has 15 residues. V gave up 4 bases and J gave up 4 bases; unmatched junction bases: 10. CDR3 amino acids: CASSIAPGQSYGYTF. In DNA, the CDR3 is TGTGCCAGCAGCATTGCGCCGGGACAGAGCTATGGCTACACCTTC.

This clonotype was recorded a few times. J is TRBJ1-2 and V is TRBV6-1; 7 bases line up with TRBD1. V lost 5 bases and J lost 0; bases outside the gene matches: 3. The CDR3 loop spans 14 amino acids. Germline loops: CDR1 MNHNS, CDR2 SASEGT. CDR3 region: CASSKQGSNYGYTF. For the CDR3, the DNA is TGTGCCAGCAGTAAACAGGGGTCTAACTATGGCTACACCTTC.

The table lists this clonotype with a few counts. J is TRBJ2-1 and V is TRBV7-9, with TRBD2 matching over 9 bases. Trimming cost V 5 bases and J 3 bases; bases outside gene matches: 8. The CDR3 consists of 16 residues. Germline V gene lookup returns CDR1 SEHNR and CDR2 FQNEAQ (reference sequence). CDR3 loop: CASSLWGSGGYNEQFF. The CDR3 DNA follows: TGTGCCAGCAGCCTCTGGGGTAGCGGGGGCTACAATGAGCAGTTCTTC.

As to this clonotype: A much larger clone differs by one base, so this may be a read error. The chain uses TRBV6-2 or TRBV6-3 and TRBJ2-5, with no clear D. This CDR3 has 12 residues. The germline gives CDR1 MNHEY, CDR2 SVGEGT. The DNA for the CDR3 is TGTGCCAGCAGTTACTCGAAAGAGACCCGGTACTTC. Protein: CASSYSKETRYF.

To note about this clonotype: A much larger clonotype is one base distant, so this may be a read error. The V and J genes are TRBV6-1 and TRBJ2-7, with 8 bases fitting TRBD2. The CDR3 has 15 residues. V lost 4 bases and J lost 7; bases outside the gene matches: 12. In germline, CDR1 is MNHNS, CDR2 SASEGT. CDR3 nucleotides: TGTGCCAGCAGTGGAAGCGGGAGCGGTCCGGGGGAGCAGTACTTC. Amino acid sequence: CASSGSGSGPGEQYF.

This clonotype was observed a few times. The V call is TRBV19, the J call TRBJ1-5; no clear D gene. Between the trimmed V and J ends, which lost 4 bases and 1 base, there was a span of 17 bases. The CDR3 is 17 amino acids. The germline V gene has CDR1 LNHDA and CDR2 SQIVND (reference sequence). CDR3 in amino acids: CASSRPGEYRSNQPQHF. CDR3 DNA sequence: TGTGCCAGTAGTAGACCCGGGGAGTATCGAAGCAATCAGCCCCAGCATTTT. The full variable domain, completed using reference TRBV19 and TRBJ1-5, is DGGITQSPKYLFRKEGQNVTLSCEQNLNHDAMYWYRQDPGQGLRLIYYSQIVNDFQKGDIAEGYSVSREKKESFPLTVTSAQKNPTAFYLCASSRPGEYRSNQPQHFGDGTRLSIL.

This clonotype was seen at least ten times. The chain couples TRBV12-3 or TRBV12-4 to TRBJ1-1, with no clear D. The CDR3 loop spans 12 amino acids. Trimming shortened V by 2 bases and J by 11 bases, and 12 bases separated the two germline ends. The CDR3 DNA reads as TGTGCCAGCAGTTTATCTGGTTCTGCCGCTTTCTTT. Translation: CASSLSGSAAFF.

This clonotype was counted between two and nine times. The V gene is TRBV11-2, the J gene TRBJ2-7; D gene ambiguous. V shed 5 bases and J shed 6 bases, with 14 bases lying between them. This CDR3 has 13 residues. Germline lookup yields CDR1 SGHAT and CDR2 FQNNGV. The CDR3 nucleotides read TGTGCCAGCAGCCGACCTGGGCTAGGCGAGCAGTACTTC. Its protein product is CASSRPGLGEQYF.